A selection of T cell receptor beta chains follows, all from one sample in a study of control samples from healthy donors and cancer patients. Here immunoSEQ multiplex PCR was the method, and the copy in TCRdb shows in-frame clones only, minus some. The sample carries 200,000 to 250,000 clones, roughly 94% recorded once. The sample taken for sequencing was blood. The receptors were sampled from a man between 50 and 59 years old in good health. The conserved cysteine and the conserved F or W are not part of the CDR3 here. The order of the fields is D gene, J gene, V gene, CDR3 protein. The D gene is left open where the match is weak.

.	TRBJ2-6	TRBV9	ASSGLGAPGANVLT
.	TRBJ1-4	TRBV7-2	ASSPEGEGEKLF
.	TRBJ1-5	TRBV10-2	ASSESRLLVSNQPQH
.	TRBJ2-5	TRBV3-1/TRBV3-2	ASSHGGRRIETQY
TRBD1	TRBJ1-1	TRBV29-1	SVTGGLNTEAF
.	TRBJ2-2	TRBV12-3/TRBV12-4	ASRAFTGELF
TRBD2	TRBJ2-3	TRBV6-5	ASSLTRGRADTQY
.	TRBJ2-5	TRBV5-4	ASSLETRETQY
TRBD1	TRBJ1-2	TRBV6-6	ASSSRDRGHYGYT
.	TRBJ1-5	TRBV5-8	ASKTVYSNQPQH
.	TRBJ2-3	TRBV28	ASGDTQY
.	TRBJ1-2	TRBV5-1	ASSLWTENGYT
TRBD1	TRBJ1-2	TRBV2	ASTLTGFGYT
TRBD1	TRBJ2-7	TRBV6-6	ASRSPRDRAIEQY
.	TRBJ2-5	TRBV6-5	ASGRETQY
TRBD1	TRBJ1-2	TRBV28	ASSHLMGQGDFYT
TRBD1	TRBJ1-1	TRBV7-2	ASSWGQEVTEAF
.	TRBJ1-5	TRBV24-1	ATIGPGTYQPQH
TRBD1	TRBJ2-1	TRBV4-1	ASSQGDRGIYNEQF
.	TRBJ2-4	TRBV19	ASSLGLENIQY
TRBD1	TRBJ1-4	TRBV6-2/TRBV6-3	ASSNRGLGNEKLF
TRBD1	TRBJ1-4	TRBV30	AWRPGTGGWNEKLF
.	TRBJ1-4	TRBV4-1	ASMRVATNEKLF
TRBD1	TRBJ2-2	TRBV5-1	ASSPPGQGANELF
.	TRBJ1-2	TRBV28	ASSLRGDDYGYT
.	TRBJ2-3	TRBV19	ASSNLLDAQY
.	TRBJ1-5	TRBV3-1/TRBV3-2	ASSQGTETSPQH
.	TRBJ2-5	TRBV11-2	ASSLVGGRHTQETQY
.	TRBJ1-6	TRBV18	ASSPAGGGSPLH
.	TRBJ1-3	TRBV15	ATSRDRALGGNTIY
TRBD1	TRBJ1-2	TRBV5-5	ASSLPRGQGYGYT
TRBD1	TRBJ1-2	TRBV7-3	ASSPRTGVDYGYT
TRBD1	TRBJ1-1	TRBV5-1	ASSWRDRGLGATEAF
TRBD1	TRBJ1-2	TRBV6-5	ASRARGTGGYT
.	TRBJ2-7	TRBV5-1	ASSLGSSSNEQY
.	TRBJ2-7	TRBV6-5	ASRLRDEQY
TRBD1	TRBJ1-2	TRBV6-5	ASSYSGKGAYYGYT
TRBD1	TRBJ1-1	TRBV28	ASRQTRQGNTEAF
.	TRBJ1-1	TRBV5-4	ASSLGHRNTEAF
.	TRBJ2-7	TRBV6-6	ASSFGPYEQY
.	TRBJ2-1	TRBV2	ASSEGQITYNEQF
.	TRBJ1-1	TRBV6-5	ASSTSTGAAF
TRBD2	TRBJ2-3	TRBV14	ASSHTSGGPSTDTQY
.	TRBJ1-2	TRBV18	ASSHENYGYT